This T cell receptor (beta chain) appears in the sequencing data of a study of shared clonotypes between healthy human individuals. General study findings and limits: An effect of sequencing depth on clonotype sharing among donors was expected.

Turning to this clone: Antigen: not known.

Using immunoSEQ multiplex PCR, the repertoire was profiled, and TCRdb retains in-frame clones only, with some absent. The data show approximately 700,000 clones, roughly 73% seen once. Deletions cut 3 bases from V and 2 bases from J, with 4 bases between. The CDR3 covers 11 residues. CDR1 is GTSNPN, CDR2 SVGIG, per germline (reference sequence). V and J are TRBV30 and TRBJ2-5, with D unclear. The TCR comes from a woman aged 25 to 39 in good health. Sequenced input: memory CD4+ T cells sorted from blood. Described subset: CD45RA-negative fraction. The CDR3 sequence: CAWRGQETQYF. The CDR3 DNA is TGTGCCTGGAGGGGGCAAGAGACCCAGTACTTC.